The 5 T cell receptor beta chains below all came from one sample that was sequenced in a study of shared clonotypes between healthy human individuals. The table came from immunoSEQ multiplex PCR; TCRdb's copy has only in-frame clones and leaves some out. The sample includes roughly 1 million clones, about 75% of them seen just once. Specimen: memory CD4+ T cells sorted from blood. Subset defined: CD45RA-negative fraction. The receptor set was obtained from a man younger than 35 in good health.

The CDR3 loop is CASSFSGTGELFF. The CDR3 bases are TGTGCCAGCAGTTTCTCAGGGACCGGGGAGCTGTTTTTT. The chain links TRBV6-6 to TRBJ2-2; D possibly corresponds to TRBD1 (5 bases). This CDR3 comprises 13 residues. V was trimmed by 4 bases and J by 5 bases, leaving 8 bases between them. Germline V gene sequence: CDR1 MNHNY, CDR2 SVGAGI (reference sequence).

The DNA of the CDR3 is TGTGCCAGTAGGCCGGGGACGGGGGGCAACACCGGGGAGCTGTTTTTT. Translated, it gives CASRPGTGGNTGELFF. The genes are TRBV19 and TRBJ2-2; a weak D match, TRBD2 (7 bases). This CDR3 contains 16 residues. The germline V gene has CDR1 LNHDA and CDR2 SQIVND (reference sequence). The germline V and J ends were trimmed by 6 bases and 2 bases, with 16 bases remaining between them.

V usage is TRBV7-2 and J usage is TRBJ2-7, with 7 bases that match TRBD2. V lost 1 base and J lost 9; bases outside the gene matches: 12. CDR1 and CDR2 from the germline V gene are SGHTA and FQGNSA. CDR3 size: 15 residues. CDR3 protein: CASSLVLAKQSGQYF. The CDR3 DNA follows: TGTGCCAGCAGCTTAGTACTAGCGAAGCAGTCAGGGCAGTACTTC.

The chain combines TRBV25-1 with TRBJ1-1; no firm D call. CDR1 and CDR2 from the germline V gene are MGHDK and SYGVNS. The CDR3 spans 14 residues. V lost 0 bases to trimming and J lost 3 bases, with 8 bases between them. The CDR3: CASSEYGTDTEAFF. The CDR3 DNA is TGTGCCAGCAGTGAATATGGCACCGACACTGAAGCTTTCTTT.

J is TRBJ2-7 and V is TRBV5-5; 8 positions match TRBD1. After removal of 1 base from V and 0 bases from J, the junction contained 6 bases not matched to a gene. From germline, CDR1 is SGHKS and CDR2 YYEKEE (reference sequence). The CDR3 runs 16 residues. CDR3 in amino acids: CASSLRGQEGSYEQYF. The CDR3 nucleotides are TGTGCCAGCAGCTTGCGGGGACAGGAGGGCTCCTACGAGCAGTACTTC.